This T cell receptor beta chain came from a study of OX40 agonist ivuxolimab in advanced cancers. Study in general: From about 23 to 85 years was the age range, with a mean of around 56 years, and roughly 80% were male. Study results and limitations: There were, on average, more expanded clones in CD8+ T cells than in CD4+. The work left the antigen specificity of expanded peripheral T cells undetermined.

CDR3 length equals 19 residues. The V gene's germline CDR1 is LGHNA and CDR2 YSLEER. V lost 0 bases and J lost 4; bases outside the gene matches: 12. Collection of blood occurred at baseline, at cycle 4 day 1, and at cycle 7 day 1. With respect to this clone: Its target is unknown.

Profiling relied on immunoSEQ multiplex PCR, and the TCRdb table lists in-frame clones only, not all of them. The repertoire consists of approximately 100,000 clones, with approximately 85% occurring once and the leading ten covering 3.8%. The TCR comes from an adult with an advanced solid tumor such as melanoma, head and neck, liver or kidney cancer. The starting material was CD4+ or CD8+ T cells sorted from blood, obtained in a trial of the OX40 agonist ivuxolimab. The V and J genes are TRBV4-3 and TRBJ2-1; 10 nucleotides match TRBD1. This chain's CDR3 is CASSQEGGPGQGIYNEQFF. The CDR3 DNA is TGCGCCAGCAGCCAAGAGGGGGGACCGGGACAGGGGATATACAATGAGCAGTTCTTC.